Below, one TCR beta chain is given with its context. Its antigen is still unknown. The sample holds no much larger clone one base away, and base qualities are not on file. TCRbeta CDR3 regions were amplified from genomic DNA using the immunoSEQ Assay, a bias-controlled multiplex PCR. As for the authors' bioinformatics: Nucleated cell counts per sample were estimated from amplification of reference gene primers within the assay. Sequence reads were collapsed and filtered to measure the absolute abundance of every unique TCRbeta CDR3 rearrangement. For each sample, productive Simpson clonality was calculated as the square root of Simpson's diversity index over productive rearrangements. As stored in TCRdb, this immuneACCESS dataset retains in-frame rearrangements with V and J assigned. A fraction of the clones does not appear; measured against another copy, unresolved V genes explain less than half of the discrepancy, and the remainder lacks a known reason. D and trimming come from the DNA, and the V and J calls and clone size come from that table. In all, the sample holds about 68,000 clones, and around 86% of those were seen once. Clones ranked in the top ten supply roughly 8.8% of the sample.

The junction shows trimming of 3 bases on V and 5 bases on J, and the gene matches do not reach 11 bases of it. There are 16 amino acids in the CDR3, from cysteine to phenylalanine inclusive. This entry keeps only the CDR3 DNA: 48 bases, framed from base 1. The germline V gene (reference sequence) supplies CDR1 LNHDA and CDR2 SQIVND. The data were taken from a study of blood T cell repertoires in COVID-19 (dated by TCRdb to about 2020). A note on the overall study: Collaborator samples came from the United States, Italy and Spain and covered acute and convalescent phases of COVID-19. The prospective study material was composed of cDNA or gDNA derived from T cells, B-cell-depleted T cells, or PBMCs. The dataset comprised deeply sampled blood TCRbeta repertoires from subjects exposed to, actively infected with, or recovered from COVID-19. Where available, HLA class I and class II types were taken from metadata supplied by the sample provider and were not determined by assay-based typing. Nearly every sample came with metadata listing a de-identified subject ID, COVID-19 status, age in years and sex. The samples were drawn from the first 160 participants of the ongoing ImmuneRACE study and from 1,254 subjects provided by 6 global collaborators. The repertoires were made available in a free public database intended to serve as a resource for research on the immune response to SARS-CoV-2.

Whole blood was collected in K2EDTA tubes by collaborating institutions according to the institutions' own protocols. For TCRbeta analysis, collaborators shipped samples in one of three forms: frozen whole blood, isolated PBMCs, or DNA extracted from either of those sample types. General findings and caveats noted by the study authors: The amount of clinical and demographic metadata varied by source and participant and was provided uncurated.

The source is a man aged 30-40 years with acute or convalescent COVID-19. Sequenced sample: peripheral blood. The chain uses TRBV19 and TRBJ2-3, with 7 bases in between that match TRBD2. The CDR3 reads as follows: CASSMIARERVDTQYF. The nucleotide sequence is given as TGTGCCAGTAGTATGATCGCGCGGGAGAGGGTAGATACGCAGTATTTT.